The 19 T cell receptor beta chains in this list originate from one sample, sequenced in a study of a mutant IDH1 vaccine in newly diagnosed glioma. Their target antigens are unknown. Documented time point: week 23, last vaccination. In every dose of vaccine, 300 ug of mutant IDH1 20-mer peptide was given alongside topical imiquimod. Here immunoSEQ multiplex PCR was the method, and the copy in TCRdb shows in-frame clones only, minus some. The sample gives under 45,000 clones, under 80% of which show up once; 5.3% is in the top ten. The sequences come from PBMCs, collected from a glioma patient whose treatment included an IDH1 peptide vaccine. The receptors were gathered from a man aged 50 to 59 with glioma.

The chain employs TRBV7-2 and TRBJ1-6, with 7 bases fitting TRBD1. CDR3 length: 15 residues. V was pared by 6 bases and J by 9 bases, with 11 bases of the junction left unmatched. CDR1 and CDR2 from the germline V gene are SGHTA and FQGNSA. CDR3 amino acids: CASRLDRNVGSPLHF. The CDR3 nucleotides read TGTGCCAGCAGATTGGACAGGAATGTTGGTTCACCCCTCCACTTT.

The J gene is TRBJ2-7, the V gene TRBV6-5; 7 positions match TRBD1. The CDR3 has 14 amino acids. CDR1 MNHEY and CDR2 SVGAGI come from the germline V gene. J was trimmed by 5 bases and V by 2 bases; bases with no gene match: 6. The CDR3 nucleotides are TGTGCCAGCAGTTACAGAGGGGGCCAAAACGAGCAGTACTTC. This gives the protein CASSYRGGQNEQYF.

The V and J genes are TRBV5-6 and TRBJ2-1; tentatively, D is TRBD1 (5 bases). This CDR3 is 13 amino acids long. Germline CDR1 is SGHDT and CDR2 is YYEEEE. V lost 0 bases to trimming and J lost 9 bases, with 10 bases between them. This chain's CDR3 is CASSLDPGIEQFF. The CDR3 coding sequence is TGTGCCAGCAGCTTGGATCCAGGGATTGAGCAGTTCTTC.

V usage is TRBV4-3 and J usage is TRBJ2-1, with 9 bases lining up with TRBD2. CDR1 and CDR2 (germline): LGHNA, YSLEER. The CDR3 extends over 17 amino acids. V trimming: 0 bases; J trimming: 3 bases; junction bases outside the gene matches: 6. The DNA for the CDR3 is TGCGCCAGCAGCCAAGAGGTAGCGGGGGCCGTCTACAATGAGCAGTTCTTC. Its translation: CASSQEVAGAVYNEQFF.

This clone was seen once. The CDR3 nucleotides are TGTGCCTCCTCCACCGGGACAGGGGGCTTCGAGACCCAGTACTTC. Amino acid sequence: CASSTGTGGFETQYF. This rearrangement joins TRBV30 to TRBJ2-5, with 12 bases identical to TRBD1. The V gene end was trimmed by 7 bases and the J gene end by 5 bases; junction bases not matched to a gene: 11. The length of the CDR3 is 15 residues. Germline V gene data show CDR1 as GTSNPN and CDR2 as SVGIG (reference sequence).

The chain joins TRBV19 to TRBJ1-5; D may be TRBD1 (5 bases). The CDR3 is 15 amino acids. V lost 7 bases and J lost 1, with 14 bases in between. Germline-derived CDR1 and CDR2 are LNHDA and SQIVND (reference sequence). CDR3 sequence (DNA): TGTGCCAGTACGGAGGGAAGGGGAAGCAATCAGCCCCAGCATTTT. Its protein is CASTEGRGSNQPQHF.

CDR3 region: CASSDRDIRPQHF. CDR3 sequence (DNA): TGTGCCAGTAGCGACAGGGACATCAGGCCCCAGCATTTT. This chain links TRBV19 with TRBJ1-5, with 7 bases matching TRBD1. The CDR3 has 13 residues. J gave up 9 bases and V 6 bases, and 8 bases lay outside the gene matches. The germline gives CDR1 LNHDA, CDR2 SQIVND (reference sequence).

This chain joins TRBV10-2 and TRBJ2-1; D uncertain. Trimming removed 4 bases at V and 0 bases at J, with 7 bases between. The CDR3 consists of 14 residues. The germline V gene encodes CDR1 WSHSY and CDR2 SAAADI. In nucleotides, the CDR3 is TGCGCCAGCAGTGCCCAGCTCTCCTACAATGAGCAGTTCTTC. This codes for CASSAQLSYNEQFF.

This clone showed up just once. The chain carries TRBV6-6 and TRBJ1-1; D might be TRBD1 (5 bases). With 6 bases removed from V and 5 bases from J, the gap between germline ends came to 16 bases. There are 14 residues in the CDR3. Germline V lookup: CDR1 MNHNY, CDR2 SVGAGI (reference sequence). The CDR3 DNA follows: TGTGCCAGCAGACCTCCCGGGGCGCGTACTGAAGCTTTCTTT. It is translated as CASRPPGARTEAFF.

Concerning this clone: The sample has other DNA sequences that encode this CDR3 too. CDR3 nucleotide sequence: TGTGCCAGCAGCCAGACACTAGCGGGGGGCTACAATGAGCAGTTCTTC. This translates into CASSQTLAGGYNEQFF. The rearrangement links TRBV4-2 to TRBJ2-1, with TRBD2 matching over 12 bases. CDR1 is LGHNA and CDR2 is YNFKEQ in the germline V gene. J gave up 3 bases and V 3 bases, and 3 bases lay outside the gene matches. This CDR3 has 16 amino acids.

The V and J genes are TRBV5-1 and TRBJ1-1; D remains ambiguous. The CDR3 length is 12 residues. The germline CDR1 and CDR2 sequences are SGHRS and YFSETQ. The V and J ends lost 1 base and 7 bases respectively, with 8 bases between them. The CDR3 region is CASSLTQFEAFF. CDR3 nucleotides: TGCGCCAGCAGCTTGACACAGTTTGAAGCTTTCTTT. Full variable domain (missing parts from reference TRBV5-1 and TRBJ1-1): KAGVTQTPRYLIKTRGQQVTLSCSPISGHRSVSWYQQTPGQGLQFLFEYFSETQRNKGNFPGRFSGRQFSNSRSEMNVSTLELGDSALYLCASSLTQFEAFFGQGTRLTVV.

With regard to this clone: This sample includes further DNA sequences coding for the same CDR3. The chain employs TRBV5-1 and TRBJ2-3, with D unresolved. CDR3 length: 14 residues. Germline V gene data show CDR1 as SGHRS and CDR2 as YFSETQ. V shed 1 base and J shed 0 bases, with 6 bases lying between them. DNA for the CDR3: TGCGCCAGCAGCTTGTCCTCTAGCACAGATACGCAGTATTTT. It encodes CASSLSSSTDTQYF.

The chain is built from TRBV7-9 and TRBJ2-1; 7 nucleotides line up with TRBD2. The germline gives CDR1 SEHNR, CDR2 FQNEAQ (reference sequence). This CDR3 is 16 amino acids long. The J segment lost 4 bases and the V segment lost 5 bases, leaving 11 bases of the junction unmatched. CDR3 DNA: TGTGCCAGCAGCCAGGCCTCGCGGGGGAGTTACAATGAGCAGTTCTTC. Translating it yields CASSQASRGSYNEQFF.

V gene TRBV2 combines with J gene TRBJ1-1, with TRBD1 identical over 9 bases. V dropped 8 bases and J dropped 1; count of bases not matched to a gene: 5. This CDR3 comprises 14 residues. Germline CDR1 SNHLY, CDR2 FYNNEI. The CDR3 here is CASGEDRGNTEAFF. DNA of the CDR3: TGTGCCAGCGGAGAGGACAGGGGGAACACTGAAGCTTTCTTT. The entire variable domain, with the rest obtained from reference TRBV2 and TRBJ1-1, is as follows: EPEVTQTPSHQVTQMGQEVILRCVPISNHLYFYWYRQILGQKVEFLVSFYNNEISEKSEIFDDQFSVERPDGSNFTLKIRSTKLEDSAMYFCASGEDRGNTEAFFGQGTRLTVV.

This clone showed up just a few times. This chain joins TRBV4-1 and TRBJ2-1; 7 nucleotides match TRBD2. The junction had 9 bases not matched to a gene; V was cut back by 4 bases and J by 0 bases. From germline, CDR1 is MGHRA and CDR2 YSYEKL. The CDR3 sequence is 17 residues long. The CDR3 sequence: CASSRGGLVISYNEQFF. DNA of the CDR3: TGCGCCAGCAGCCGGGGTGGACTAGTGATCTCCTACAATGAGCAGTTCTTC.

The chain carries TRBV19 and TRBJ1-2; perhaps TRBD1 as D (6 bases). This CDR3 contains 13 residues. Germline V CDR1 and CDR2: LNHDA, SQIVND (reference sequence). V lost 3 bases to trimming and J lost 2 bases, with 7 bases between them. The CDR3: CASSIDRNYGYTF. In DNA form, the CDR3 reads TGTGCCAGTAGTATCGACAGGAACTATGGCTACACCTTC.

This chain joins TRBV18 and TRBJ1-2; no definite D call. Germline CDR1 is KGHSH and CDR2 is LQKENI. The germline V and J ends were trimmed by 3 bases and 3 bases, with 8 bases remaining between them. The CDR3 consists of 13 residues. The CDR3 spells CASSPVGDYGYTF. The DNA for the CDR3 is TGTGCCAGCTCACCGGTGGGCGACTATGGCTACACCTTC.

The chain carries TRBV10-3 and TRBJ1-1, with D unclear. CDR1 ENHRY and CDR2 SYGVKD come from the germline V gene. The length of the CDR3 is 11 residues. Between the trimmed V and J ends, which lost 8 bases and 2 bases, there was a span of 6 bases. The chain's CDR3 is CAIRGNTEAFF. CDR3 coding DNA: TGTGCCATCCGAGGAAACACTGAAGCTTTCTTT.

In its sample, this clone was seen once. The genes are TRBV6-5 and TRBJ1-5; no clear D gene. The CDR3 is 15 amino acids. V lost 8 bases and J lost 6, with 20 bases in between. CDR1 is MNHEY, CDR2 SVGAGI, per germline. CDR3 in DNA: TGTGCCAGCCAACCGGACTCTGGGGTTGTTCAGCCCCAGCATTTT. This gives the protein CASQPDSGVVQPQHF.